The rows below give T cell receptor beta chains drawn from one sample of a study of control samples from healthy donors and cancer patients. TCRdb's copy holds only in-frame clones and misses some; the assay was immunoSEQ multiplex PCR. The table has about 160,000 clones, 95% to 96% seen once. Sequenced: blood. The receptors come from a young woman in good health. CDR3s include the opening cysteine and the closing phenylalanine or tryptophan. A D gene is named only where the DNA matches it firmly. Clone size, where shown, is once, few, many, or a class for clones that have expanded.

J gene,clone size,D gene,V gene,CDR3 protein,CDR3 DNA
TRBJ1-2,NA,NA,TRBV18,CASSPSRGPTYGYTF,TGTGCCAGCTCGCCATCCCGCGGGCCCACCTATGGCTACACCTTC
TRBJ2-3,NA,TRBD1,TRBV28,CASSLGTGFLDTQYF,TGTGCCAGCAGTTTGGGGACAGGGTTTTTGGATACGCAGTATTTT
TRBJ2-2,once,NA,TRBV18,CASSPPGQNTGELFF,TGTGCCAGCTCACCGCCGGGACAGAACACCGGGGAGCTGTTTTTT
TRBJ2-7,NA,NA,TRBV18,CASSPSREDYEQYF,TGTGCCAGCTCACCGTCCAGGGAAGACTACGAGCAGTACTTC
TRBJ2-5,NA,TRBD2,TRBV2,CASSLAGGPRETQYF,TGTGCCAGCAGTCTAGCGGGAGGGCCGCGGGAGACCCAGTACTTC
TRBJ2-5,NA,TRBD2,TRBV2,CASSGGSKRSFQETQYF,TGTGCCAGCAGTGGCGGGAGTAAGCGGAGTTTTCAAGAGACCCAGTACTTC
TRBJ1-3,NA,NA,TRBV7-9,CASSFGTRTGNTIYF,TGTGCCAGCAGCTTTGGAACCAGGACTGGAAACACCATATATTTT
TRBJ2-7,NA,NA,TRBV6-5,CASSYNADYEQYF,TGTGCCAGCAGTTACAACGCAGATTACGAGCAGTACTTC
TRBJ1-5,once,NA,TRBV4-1,CASSQDLGPFVNQPQHF,TGCGCCAGCAGCCAAGATCTCGGGCCTTTTGTCAATCAGCCCCAGCATTTT
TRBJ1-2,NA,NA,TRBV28,CASSFGGSLVDYGYTF,TGTGCCAGCAGTTTTGGGGGCTCCCTGGTGGACTATGGCTACACCTTC
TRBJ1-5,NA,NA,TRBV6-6,CASTGAGDNQPQHF,TGTGCCAGTACCGGAGCAGGGGACAATCAGCCCCAGCATTTT
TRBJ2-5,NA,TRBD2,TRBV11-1,CASSPRTSGRGETQYF,TGTGCCAGCAGCCCTCGGACTAGCGGGAGAGGAGAGACCCAGTACTTC
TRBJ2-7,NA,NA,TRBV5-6,CASSLGPFYYEQYF,TGTGCCAGCAGCTTGGGCCCCTTTTACTACGAGCAGTACTTC
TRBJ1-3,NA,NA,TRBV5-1,CASSGDLRSGNTIYF,TGCGCCAGCAGCGGGGACCTGCGCTCTGGAAACACCATATATTTT
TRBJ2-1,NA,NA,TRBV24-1,CATRDPSDTEEFF,TGTGCCACCAGGGACCCTTCGGACACCGAGGAGTTCTTC
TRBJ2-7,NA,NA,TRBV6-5,CASSRPPSEQYF,TGTGCCAGCAGCCGACCCCCTAGCGAGCAGTACTTC
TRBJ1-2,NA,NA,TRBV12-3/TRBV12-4,CASSLALGHGYTF,TGTGCCAGCAGTTTAGCCCTGGGTCATGGCTACACCTTC
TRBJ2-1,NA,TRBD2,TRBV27,CAIKAGGGSNEQFF,TGTGCCATCAAAGCGGGAGGGGGTTCGAATGAGCAGTTCTTC
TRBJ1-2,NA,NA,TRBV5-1,CASSLGLWIDYGYTF,TGCGCCAGCAGCTTGGGGTTATGGATAGATTATGGCTACACCTTC
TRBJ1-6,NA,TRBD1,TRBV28,CASTLPRGNNSPLHF,TGTGCCAGCACCTTACCCAGGGGGAATAATTCACCCCTCCACTTT
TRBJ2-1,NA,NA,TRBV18,CASSHPNNEQFF,TGTGCCAGCTCACATCCGAACAATGAGCAGTTCTTC
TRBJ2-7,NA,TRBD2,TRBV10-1,CASSGPGTRGEQYF,TGCGCCAGCAGTGGCCCCGGGACTAGGGGCGAGCAGTACTTC
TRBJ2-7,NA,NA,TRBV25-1,CASSEDRTPTYEQYF,TGTGCCAGCAGTGAAGACCGGACACCTACCTACGAGCAGTACTTC
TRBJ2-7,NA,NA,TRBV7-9,CASSLSGIYSYEQYF,TGTGCCAGCAGCTTATCCGGGATATACTCCTACGAGCAGTACTTC
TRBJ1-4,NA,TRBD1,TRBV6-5,CASSYAGTANEKLFF,TGTGCCAGCAGTTACGCCGGGACAGCGAATGAAAAACTGTTTTTT
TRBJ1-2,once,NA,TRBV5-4,CASSLEGGRSYGYTF,TGTGCCAGCAGCTTGGAGGGGGGCCGGAGCTATGGCTACACCTTC
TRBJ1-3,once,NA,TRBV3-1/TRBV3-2,CASSQGMNTIYF,TGTGCCAGCAGCCAAGGAATGAACACCATATATTTT
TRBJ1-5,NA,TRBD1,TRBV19,CATRQGVQVSNQPQHF,TGTGCCACCCGACAGGGGGTCCAGGTCAGCAATCAGCCCCAGCATTTT
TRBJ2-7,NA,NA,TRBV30,CAWSFGLSSYEQYF,TGTGCCTGGAGTTTCGGTCTTAGCTCCTACGAGCAGTACTTC
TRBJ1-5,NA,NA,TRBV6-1,CASSEHPSGNQPQHF,TGTGCCAGCAGTGAACACCCCAGCGGCAATCAGCCCCAGCATTTT
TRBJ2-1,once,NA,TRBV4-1,CASSHPGRNSYNEQFF,TGCGCCAGCAGCCACCCCGGAAGGAACTCCTACAATGAGCAGTTCTTC
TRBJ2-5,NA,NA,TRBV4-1,CASSQQYAGGQLKETQYF,TGCGCCAGCAGCCAACAATACGCTGGAGGCCAACTCAAAGAGACCCAGTACTTC
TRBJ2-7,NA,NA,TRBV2,CASMGSFFWEQYF,TGTGCCAGCATGGGGAGTTTTTTCTGGGAGCAGTACTTC
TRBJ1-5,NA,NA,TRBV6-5,CASRGRVSWGQPQHF,TGTGCCAGCAGGGGTAGAGTCTCCTGGGGACAGCCCCAGCATTTT
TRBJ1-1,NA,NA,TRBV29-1,CSVFRPLNTEAFF,TGCAGCGTTTTCCGACCCTTGAACACTGAAGCTTTCTTT
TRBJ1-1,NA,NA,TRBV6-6,CASSYSDGLVTEAFF,TGTGCCAGCAGTTACTCCGACGGTCTAGTGACTGAAGCTTTCTTT
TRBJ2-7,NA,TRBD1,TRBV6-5,CASRDRGDEQYF,TGTGCCAGCAGGGACAGGGGAGACGAGCAGTACTTC
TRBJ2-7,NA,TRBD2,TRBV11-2,CASSLGRGGAREQYF,TGTGCCAGCAGCTTGGGACGGGGGGGCGCGAGGGAGCAGTACTTC
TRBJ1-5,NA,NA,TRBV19,CASSSRQPHSNQPQHF,TGTGCCAGTAGTAGTCGACAGCCACATAGCAATCAGCCCCAGCATTTT
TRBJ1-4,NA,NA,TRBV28,CASNIKTDEKLFF,TGTGCCAGCAACATAAAAACGGATGAAAAACTGTTTTTT
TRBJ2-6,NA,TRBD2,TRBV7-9,CASSLRLLADSSGANVLTF,TGTGCCAGCAGCTTAAGGTTGCTAGCGGATAGCTCTGGGGCCAACGTCCTGACTTTC
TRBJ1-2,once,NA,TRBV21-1,CASSKGEGTNYGYTF,TGTGCCAGCAGCAAAGGGGAAGGGACTAACTATGGCTACACCTTC
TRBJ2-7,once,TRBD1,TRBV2,CASSLGTGGSYEQYF,TGTGCCAGCAGTTTAGGGACAGGGGGTTCCTACGAGCAGTACTTC
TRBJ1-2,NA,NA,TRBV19,CASSIQTGTYGYTF,TGTGCCAGTAGTATCCAGACAGGAACCTATGGCTACACCTTC
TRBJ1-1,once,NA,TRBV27,CASRPGVNTEAFF,TGTGCCAGCAGGCCGGGGGTAAACACTGAAGCTTTCTTT
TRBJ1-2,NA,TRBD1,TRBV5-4,CASSLAGTGGYGYTF,TGTGCCAGCAGCTTGGCTGGGACAGGGGGTTATGGCTACACCTTC
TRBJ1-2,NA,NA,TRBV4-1,CASSQATGPHGYTF,TGCGCCAGCAGCCAAGCCACAGGTCCGCATGGCTACACCTTC
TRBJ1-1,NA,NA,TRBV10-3,CAISEAGGVGTEAFF,TGTGCCATCAGCGAGGCTGGGGGAGTAGGGACTGAAGCTTTCTTT
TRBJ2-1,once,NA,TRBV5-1,CASSLVTGSYNEQFF,TGCGCCAGCAGCTTGGTTACGGGGTCCTACAATGAGCAGTTCTTC
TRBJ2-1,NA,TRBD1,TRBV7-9,CASSSGTGQNNEQFF,TGTGCCAGCAGCTCCGGGACAGGGCAAAACAATGAGCAGTTCTTC
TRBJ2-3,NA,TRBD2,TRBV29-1,CSVEDLRRGLAGVRADTQYF,TGCAGCGTTGAAGATCTTAGGAGGGGACTAGCGGGAGTTCGGGCAGATACGCAGTATTTT